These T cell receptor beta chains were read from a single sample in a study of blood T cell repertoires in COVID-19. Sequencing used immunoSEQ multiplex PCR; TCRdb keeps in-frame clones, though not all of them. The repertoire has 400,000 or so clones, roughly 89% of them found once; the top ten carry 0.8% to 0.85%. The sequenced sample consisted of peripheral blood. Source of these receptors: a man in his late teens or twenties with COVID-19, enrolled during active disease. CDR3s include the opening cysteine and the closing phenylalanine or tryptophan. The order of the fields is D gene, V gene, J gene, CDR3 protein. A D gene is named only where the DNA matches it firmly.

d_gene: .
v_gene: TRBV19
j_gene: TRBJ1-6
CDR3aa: CASSISGDNSPLHF

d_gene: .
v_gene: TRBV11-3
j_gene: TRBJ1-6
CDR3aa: CASSFGRGNSPLHF

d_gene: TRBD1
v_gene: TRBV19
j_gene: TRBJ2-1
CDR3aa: CASMPDRGTLYSYNEQFF

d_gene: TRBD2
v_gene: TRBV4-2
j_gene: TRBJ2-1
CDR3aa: CASHHSGSAGNEQFF

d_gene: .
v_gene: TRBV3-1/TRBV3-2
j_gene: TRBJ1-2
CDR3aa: CASSQDQGFGYTF

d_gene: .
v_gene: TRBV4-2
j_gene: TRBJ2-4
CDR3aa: CASSQESDTVAKNIQYF

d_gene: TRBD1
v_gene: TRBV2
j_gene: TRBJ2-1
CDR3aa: CASSIRPGQGAREQFF

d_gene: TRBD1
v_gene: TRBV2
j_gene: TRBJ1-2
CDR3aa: CASSEGQGFYGYTF

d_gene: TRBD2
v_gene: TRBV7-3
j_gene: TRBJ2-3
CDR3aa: CASSLGAGGTDTQYF

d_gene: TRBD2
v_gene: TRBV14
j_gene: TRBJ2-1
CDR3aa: CASSRLAGPYNEQFF

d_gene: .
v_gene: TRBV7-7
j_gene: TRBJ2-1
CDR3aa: CASSRGIYNEQFF

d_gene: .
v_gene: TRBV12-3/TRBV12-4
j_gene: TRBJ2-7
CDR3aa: CASSGDYPRQYF

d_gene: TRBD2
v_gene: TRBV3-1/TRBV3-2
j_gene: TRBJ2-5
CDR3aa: CASSQGTSGGLETQYF

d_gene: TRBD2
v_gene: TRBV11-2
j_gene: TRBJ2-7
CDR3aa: CASSIGLAGGMYEQYF

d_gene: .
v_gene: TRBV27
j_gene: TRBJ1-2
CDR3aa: CASREVAGANYGYTF

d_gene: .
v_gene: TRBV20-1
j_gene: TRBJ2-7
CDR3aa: CSASFARGTYEQYF

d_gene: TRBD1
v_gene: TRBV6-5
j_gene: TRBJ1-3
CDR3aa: CATAGGNSGNTIYF

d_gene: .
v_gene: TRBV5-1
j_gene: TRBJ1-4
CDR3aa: CASSPDSSSSFTREKLFF

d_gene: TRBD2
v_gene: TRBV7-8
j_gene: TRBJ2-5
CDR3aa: CASSPLAGYQETQYF

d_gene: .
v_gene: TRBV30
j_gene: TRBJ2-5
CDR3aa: CAWSVRAGQETQYF

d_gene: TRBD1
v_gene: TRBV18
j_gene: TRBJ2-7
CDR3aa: CASSPGQGSEQYF

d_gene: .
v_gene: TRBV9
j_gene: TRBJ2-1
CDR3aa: CASSAHDTNYNEQFF

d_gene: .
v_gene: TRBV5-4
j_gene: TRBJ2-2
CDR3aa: CASSLGPPSSRGGTGELFF

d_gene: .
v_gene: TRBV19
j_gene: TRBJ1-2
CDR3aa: CASSIDDSLYGYTF

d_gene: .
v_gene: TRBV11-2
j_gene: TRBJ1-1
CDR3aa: CASSLGGRGTEAFF

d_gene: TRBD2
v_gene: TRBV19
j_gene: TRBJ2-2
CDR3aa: CASSISGRGTGELFF

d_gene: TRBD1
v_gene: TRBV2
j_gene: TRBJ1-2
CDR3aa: CASSGDGQAETF

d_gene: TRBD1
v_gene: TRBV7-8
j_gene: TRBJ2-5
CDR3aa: CASSLPRTGPPLRETQYF

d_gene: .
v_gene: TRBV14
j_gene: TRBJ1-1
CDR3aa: CASSQDYRNTEAFF

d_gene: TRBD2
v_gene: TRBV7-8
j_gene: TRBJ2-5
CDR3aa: CASSFGGTGGTQYF

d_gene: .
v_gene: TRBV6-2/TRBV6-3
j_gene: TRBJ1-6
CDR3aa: CASSYSPSIYNSPLHF

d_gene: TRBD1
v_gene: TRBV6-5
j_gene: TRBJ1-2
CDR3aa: CASSHTTGGEYGYTF

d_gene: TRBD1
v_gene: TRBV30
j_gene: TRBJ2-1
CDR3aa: CAGDWGQGFNEQFF

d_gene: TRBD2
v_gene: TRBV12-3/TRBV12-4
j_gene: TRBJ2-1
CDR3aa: CASSPLGLTEQFF

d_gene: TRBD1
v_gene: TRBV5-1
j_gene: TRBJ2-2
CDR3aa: CASSSGQGYTGELFF

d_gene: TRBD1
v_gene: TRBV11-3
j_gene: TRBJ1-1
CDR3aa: CASSLEAGGEAFF

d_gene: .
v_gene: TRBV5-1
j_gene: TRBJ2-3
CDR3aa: CASSPPRGTDTQYF

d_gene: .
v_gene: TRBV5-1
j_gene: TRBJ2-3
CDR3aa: CASSLAGGTNTDTQYF

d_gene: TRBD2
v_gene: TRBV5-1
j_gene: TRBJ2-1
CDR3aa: CASSLEAGYSSYNEQFF

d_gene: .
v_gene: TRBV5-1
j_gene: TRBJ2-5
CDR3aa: CASTFGGLEETQYF

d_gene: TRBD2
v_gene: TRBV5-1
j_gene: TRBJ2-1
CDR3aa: CASSSGLAEYNEQFF

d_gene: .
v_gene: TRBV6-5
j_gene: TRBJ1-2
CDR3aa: CASDGGVAYGYTF

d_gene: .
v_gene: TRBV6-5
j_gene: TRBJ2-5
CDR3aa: CASSQVKETQYF

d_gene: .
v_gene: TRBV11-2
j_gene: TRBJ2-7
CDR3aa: CASSSLAGYEQYF

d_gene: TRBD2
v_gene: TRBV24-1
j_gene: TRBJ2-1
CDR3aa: CATSDPWRESYNEQFF

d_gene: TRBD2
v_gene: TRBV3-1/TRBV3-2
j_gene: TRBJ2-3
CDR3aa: CASSQLLAVTDTQYF

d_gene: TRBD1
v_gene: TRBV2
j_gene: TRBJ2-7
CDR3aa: CASREQGVTYEQYF

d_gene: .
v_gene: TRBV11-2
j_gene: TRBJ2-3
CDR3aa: CASSGSGADTQYF

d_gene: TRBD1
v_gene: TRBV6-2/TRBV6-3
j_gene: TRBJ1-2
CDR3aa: CASSGDRGTGYTF

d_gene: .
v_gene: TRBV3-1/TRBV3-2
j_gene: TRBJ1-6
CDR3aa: CASSTTELVNSPLHF

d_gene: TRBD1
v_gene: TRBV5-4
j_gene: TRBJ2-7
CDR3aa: CASSQPTGGKGYEQYF

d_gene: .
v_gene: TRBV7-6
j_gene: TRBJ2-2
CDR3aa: CASSLVGGVGTGELFF

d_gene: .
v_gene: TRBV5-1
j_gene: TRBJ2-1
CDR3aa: CASSLGQDSGEQFF

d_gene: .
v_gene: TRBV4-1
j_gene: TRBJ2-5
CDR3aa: CASSQAVRQETQYF

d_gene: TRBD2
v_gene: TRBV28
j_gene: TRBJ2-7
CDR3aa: CASRRRRTSGKSSYEQYF

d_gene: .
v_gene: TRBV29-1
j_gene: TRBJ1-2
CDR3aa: CSVEVAERYGYTF

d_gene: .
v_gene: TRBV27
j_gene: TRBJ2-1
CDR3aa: CASSLSGNTYNEQFF

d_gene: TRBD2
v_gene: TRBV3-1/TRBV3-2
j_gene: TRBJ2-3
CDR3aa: CASSYSGRGDTQYF

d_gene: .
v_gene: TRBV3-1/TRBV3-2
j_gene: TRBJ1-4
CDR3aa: CASSPRGGNEKLFF